The 26 T cell receptor beta chains presented below share a single source sample, sequenced in a study of blood T cell repertoires in COVID-19. Sequenced by immunoSEQ multiplex PCR; TCRdb stores in-frame clones only, minus some. This table holds around 250,000 clones, about 80% found once. Sequencing was done on a sample of peripheral blood. The source of these receptors is a man aged 45-65 years with active or convalescent COVID-19.

The V and J genes are TRBV5-1 and TRBJ1-6; a weak D match, TRBD1 (6 bases). This CDR3 is built from 15 residues. CDR1 and CDR2 from the germline V gene are SGHRS and YFSETQ. V lost 5 bases to trimming and J lost 6 bases, with 15 bases between them. The CDR3 loop reads CASRRTAVGNSPLHF. Written as DNA, the CDR3 is TGCGCCAGCAGGAGGACAGCCGTTGGTAATTCACCCCTCCACTTT.

The V gene is TRBV6-4, the J gene TRBJ2-1, with a weak D call TRBD1 (6 bases). Between the trimmed V and J ends, which lost 2 bases and 8 bases, there was a span of 13 bases. This CDR3 is 14 amino acids long. CDR1 and CDR2 from the germline V gene are MRHNA and SNTAGT. The CDR3 reads CASSDQGSRDEQFF. CDR3 in DNA: TGTGCCAGCAGTGACCAGGGGTCCCGGGATGAGCAGTTCTTC.

The chain links TRBV29-1 to TRBJ2-7; TRBD2 matches 12 bases. The CDR3 length is 14 residues. Germline loops: CDR1 SQVTM, CDR2 ANQGSEA. V lost 7 bases, J lost 3 bases, and 7 bases stayed unmatched. This CDR3 is CSALQTSGGYEQYF. CDR3 nucleotides: TGCAGCGCCCTTCAGACTAGCGGGGGCTACGAGCAGTACTTC.

The J gene is TRBJ2-7, the V gene TRBV7-8; D possibly corresponds to TRBD1 (5 bases). V dropped 2 bases and J dropped 0 bases, with 8 bases sitting between them. This CDR3 comprises 14 residues. Germline CDR1 and CDR2: SGHVS and FQNEAQ. The CDR3 coding sequence is TGTGCCAGCAGCTTAATCCAGGGCTCCTACGAGCAGTACTTC. It encodes CASSLIQGSYEQYF.

The genes are TRBV28 and TRBJ1-4, with 8 nucleotides matching TRBD1. V gave up 2 bases and J gave up 8 bases; unmatched junction bases: 7. This CDR3 comprises 15 residues. Germline assignment: CDR1 MDHEN and CDR2 SYDVKM. CDR3 sequence: CASSLKSQGAEKLFF. The CDR3 DNA sequence: TGTGCCAGCAGTTTAAAGTCTCAGGGGGCGGAAAAACTGTTTTTT.

The chain carries TRBV5-4 and TRBJ2-7; 9 bases match TRBD2. Germline V gives CDR1 SGHNT, CDR2 YYREEE (reference sequence). Losses at the gene ends were 3 bases for V and 2 bases for J; bases not matched to a gene: 6. The CDR3 is 15 amino acids. Here the CDR3 DNA reads TGTGCCAGCAGCTCCGGGACTAGCCCCACCTACGAGCAGTACTTC. Protein: CASSSGTSPTYEQYF.

The chain has TRBV7-8 and TRBJ1-2; no clear D gene. The germline V gene encodes CDR1 SGHVS and CDR2 FQNEAQ. V lost 5 bases and J 6 bases, leaving 13 bases between the germline ends. The CDR3 sequence is 13 residues long. The CDR3: CASSLRTRDGYTF. CDR3 DNA: TGTGCCAGCAGCCTCCGGACGAGGGATGGCTACACCTTC.

This clone was detected only a few times. The chain carries TRBV30 and TRBJ1-2; 7 bases match TRBD1. The CDR3 runs 14 residues. CDR1 GTSNPN and CDR2 SVGIG come from the germline V gene (reference sequence). Trimming removed 0 bases from V and 8 bases from J; junction bases left unmatched: 9. CDR3 nucleotides: TGTGCCTGGAGTGTATACAGGGGCGCTAGGGGCTACACCTTC. This gives the protein CAWSVYRGARGYTF.

V is TRBV12-5 and J is TRBJ1-1; no reliable D call. CDR1 LGHNT and CDR2 FRNRAP come from the germline V gene. Trimming shortened V by 4 bases and J by 5 bases, and 17 bases separated the two germline ends. The CDR3 covers 15 residues. The CDR3 nucleotides are TGTGCTAGTGGTTCGCAGCTCATTGGGCGAACTGAAGCTTTCTTT. Translated, it gives CASGSQLIGRTEAFF.

This chain links TRBV5-8 with TRBJ1-1; 11 nucleotides agree with TRBD1. CDR3 size: 17 residues. The ends lost 4 bases at V and 6 bases at J; junction bases unmatched: 14. Germline values: CDR1 SGHTS, CDR2 YDEGEE. CDR3 DNA: TGTGCCAGCAGCCCCTGGACAGGGGGCGCAAGAATTGCTGAAGCTTTCTTT. It yields the protein CASSPWTGGARIAEAFF.

On this clone: The sample contains more than one DNA sequence encoding this CDR3. The chain uses TRBV19 and TRBJ1-1; D possibly corresponds to TRBD1 (6 bases). In germline, CDR1 is LNHDA, CDR2 SQIVND (reference sequence). V was cut by 3 bases and J by 0 bases, with 8 bases left in between. CDR3 length: 14 amino acids. The DNA for the CDR3 is TGTGCCAGTAGTATTGAGGGGGTGAACACTGAAGCTTTCTTT. Translated: CASSIEGVNTEAFF.

J is TRBJ1-4 and V is TRBV15; TRBD1 aligns across 8 bases. This CDR3 is built from 19 residues. The junction had 12 bases not matched to a gene; V was cut back by 1 base and J by 2 bases. The germline CDR1 and CDR2 sequences are LNHNV and YYDKDF (reference sequence). As DNA, the CDR3 is TGTGCCACCAGCAGAGCCCTGTGGGCAGGGGGCCTTACTAATGAAAAACTGTTTTTT. Its protein product is CATSRALWAGGLTNEKLFF.

The chain joins TRBV5-4 to TRBJ2-3; D gene unclear. Looked up from germline, CDR1 is SGHNT and CDR2 is YYREEE (reference sequence). The CDR3 is made up of 13 amino acids. The ends were cut back, 5 bases at V and 3 bases at J, with 10 bases in the middle. In DNA form, the CDR3 reads TGTGCCAGCAGTTATGACTCAACAGATACGCAGTATTTT. It codes for CASSYDSTDTQYF.

This clone was seen only a few times. The V gene is TRBV28, the J gene TRBJ2-7; tentative D call: TRBD1 (5 bases). V lost 5 bases to trimming and J lost 2 bases, with 16 bases between them. Germline CDR1 reads MDHEN; CDR2 reads SYDVKM. There are 15 residues in the CDR3. The CDR3 reads CASSARGAGAYEQYF. The CDR3 DNA reads as TGTGCCAGCAGTGCCCGTGGGGCAGGCGCCTACGAGCAGTACTTC.

The chain employs TRBV5-4 and TRBJ2-3; no reliable D call. Trimming shortened V by 0 bases and J by 5 bases, and 7 bases separated the two germline ends. The CDR3 has 13 residues. Germline-derived CDR1 and CDR2 are SGHNT and YYREEE (reference sequence). The CDR3 sequence: CASSLAPVDTQYF. CDR3 DNA sequence: TGTGCCAGCAGCTTGGCCCCTGTAGATACGCAGTATTTT. The whole variable domain, filled in from reference TRBV5-4 and TRBJ2-3, reads ETGVTQSPTHLIKTRGQQVTLRCSSQSGHNTVSWYQQALGQGPQFIFQYYREEENGRGNFPPRFSGLQFPNYSSELNVNALELDDSALYLCASSLAPVDTQYFGPGTRLTVL.

The CDR3 here is CASSSGLAANTGELFF. The DNA for the CDR3 is TGTGCCAGCAGCAGCGGACTAGCGGCGAACACCGGGGAGCTGTTTTTT. This sequence joins TRBV5-4 and TRBJ2-2; 10 bases line up with TRBD2. The germline CDR1 and CDR2 sequences are SGHNT and YYREEE (reference sequence). Losses at the gene ends were 4 bases for V and 0 bases for J; bases not matched to a gene: 3. The CDR3 loop spans 16 amino acids. Full variable domain (rest looked up from reference TRBV5-4 and TRBJ2-2): ETGVTQSPTHLIKTRGQQVTLRCSSQSGHNTVSWYQQALGQGPQFIFQYYREEENGRGNFPPRFSGLQFPNYSSELNVNALELDDSALYLCASSSGLAANTGELFFGEGSRLTVL.

As to this clone: The germline gene is not matched at one end of the junction; a read error may be the cause. The chain combines TRBV13 with TRBJ1-1, with 9 bases aligning to TRBD1. The CDR3 loop spans 16 amino acids. CDR1 PRHDT and CDR2 FYEKMQ come from the germline V gene (reference sequence). CDR3 in DNA: TGTGCCAGCACCTTAACAGGGGGCCTAAGAGACACTGAAGCTTTCTTT. It yields the protein CASTLTGGLRDTEAFF.

The DNA for the CDR3 is TGTGCCAGCAGCTTTAGACCTAGCGGGGGGAGCTCCTACAATGAGCAGTTCTTC. Encoded protein: CASSFRPSGGSSYNEQFF. The chain links TRBV7-9 to TRBJ2-1; TRBD2 agrees at 11 bases. The germline V gene has CDR1 SEHNR and CDR2 FQNEAQ (reference sequence). V was clipped by 3 bases and J by 0 bases; unmatched bases: 7. The CDR3 has 18 amino acids.

CDR3 amino acids: CASSVPGQTNEKLFF. The CDR3 DNA sequence: TGTGCCAGTAGTGTACCGGGACAGACTAATGAAAAACTGTTTTTT. The rearrangement joins TRBV19 to TRBJ1-4; 7 bases map to TRBD1. CDR1 is LNHDA, CDR2 SQIVND, per germline (reference sequence). Trimming cost V 5 bases and J 2 bases; bases outside gene matches: 5. The CDR3 spans 15 residues.

The chain joins TRBV7-2 to TRBJ1-6; maybe TRBD1 (6 bases). CDR3 length equals 16 residues. Germline V gives CDR1 SGHTA, CDR2 FQGNSA. V lost 1 base to trimming and J lost 3 bases, with 10 bases between them. The DNA for the CDR3 is TGTGCCAGCAGCTTAGTGGCAGGGGTCTATAATTCACCCCTCCACTTT. Amino acids: CASSLVAGVYNSPLHF.

The V gene is TRBV30, the J gene TRBJ1-6, with TRBD1 matching 9 bases. Germline trimming cut 4 bases from V and 9 bases from J; bases unmatched to any gene: 10. This CDR3 comprises 15 residues. Germline V CDR1 and CDR2: GTSNPN, SVGIG (reference sequence). The CDR3 region is CAWIPGQGLGSPLHF. The CDR3 region has the DNA TGTGCCTGGATACCGGGACAGGGCCTAGGTTCACCCCTCCACTTT.

V and J are TRBV6-6 and TRBJ1-5; D may be TRBD1 (6 bases). CDR3 length: 14 amino acids. The germline V gene encodes CDR1 MNHNY and CDR2 SVGAGI (reference sequence). Trimming took off 1 base at V and 7 bases at J, with 11 bases between the two ends. The CDR3 sequence: CASSYLGGEQPQHF. The CDR3 bases are TGTGCCAGCAGTTACTTAGGGGGGGAACAGCCCCAGCATTTT.

This rearrangement joins TRBV11-2 to TRBJ2-1; 9 positions match TRBD2. J was trimmed by 2 bases and V by 5 bases; bases with no gene match: 7. This CDR3 region has 16 residues. Per the germline V gene, CDR1 is SGHAT and CDR2 is FQNNGV. CDR3 bases: TGTGCCAGCAGCCTGCGACTAGCGGTTCCCTACAATGAGCAGTTCTTC. This sequence encodes CASSLRLAVPYNEQFF.

This chain links TRBV3-1 (or the pseudogene TRBV3-2) with TRBJ2-5, with D perhaps TRBD1 (5 bases). The V and J ends lost 11 bases and 2 bases respectively, with 9 bases between them. The length of the CDR3 is 11 residues. Per the germline V gene, CDR1 is LGHDT and CDR2 is YNNKEL (reference sequence). CDR3 region: CAVGVQETQYF. In nucleotides, the CDR3 is TGTGCCGTAGGGGTTCAAGAGACCCAGTACTTC.

The V call is TRBV6-1, the J call TRBJ1-4, with D tentatively TRBD1 (5 bases). CDR3 length: 14 residues. V was pared by 3 bases and J by 7 bases, with 12 bases between. Germline CDR1 is MNHNS and CDR2 is SASEGT. The CDR3 region is CASSDQGGVEKLFF. The DNA of the CDR3 is TGTGCCAGCAGTGATCAGGGAGGGGTTGAAAAACTGTTTTTT.

J is TRBJ2-3 and V is TRBV6-5; tentative D call: TRBD1 (5 bases). V was trimmed by 9 bases and J by 4 bases, leaving 14 bases between them. The CDR3 contains 13 residues. Looked up from germline, CDR1 is MNHEY and CDR2 is SVGAGI. The CDR3 here is CASLAAGPDTQYF. CDR3 nucleotide sequence: TGTGCCAGTCTGGCCGCAGGGCCAGATACGCAGTATTTT.